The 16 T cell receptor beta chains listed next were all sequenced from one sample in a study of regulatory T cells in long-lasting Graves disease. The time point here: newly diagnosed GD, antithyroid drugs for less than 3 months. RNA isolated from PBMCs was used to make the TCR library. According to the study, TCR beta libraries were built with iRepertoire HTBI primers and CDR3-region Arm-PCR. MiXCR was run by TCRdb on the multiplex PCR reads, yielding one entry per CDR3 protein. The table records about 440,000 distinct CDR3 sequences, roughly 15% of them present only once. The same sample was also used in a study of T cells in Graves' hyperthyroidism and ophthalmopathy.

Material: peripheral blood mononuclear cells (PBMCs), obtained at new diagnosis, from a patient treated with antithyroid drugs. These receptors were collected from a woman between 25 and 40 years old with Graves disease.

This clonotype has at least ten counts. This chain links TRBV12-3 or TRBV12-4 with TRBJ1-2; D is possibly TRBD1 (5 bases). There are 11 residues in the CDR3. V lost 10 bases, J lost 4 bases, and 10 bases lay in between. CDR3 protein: CATRDAYGYTF. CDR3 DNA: TGTGCCACCCGGGACGCCTATGGCTACACCTTC.

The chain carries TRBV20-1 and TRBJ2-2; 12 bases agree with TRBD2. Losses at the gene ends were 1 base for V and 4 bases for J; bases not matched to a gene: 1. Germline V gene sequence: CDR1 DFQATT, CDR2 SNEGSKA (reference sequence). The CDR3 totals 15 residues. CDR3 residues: CSARGLAGATGELFF. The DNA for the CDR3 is TGCAGTGCTAGAGGACTAGCGGGAGCCACCGGGGAGCTGTTTTTT.

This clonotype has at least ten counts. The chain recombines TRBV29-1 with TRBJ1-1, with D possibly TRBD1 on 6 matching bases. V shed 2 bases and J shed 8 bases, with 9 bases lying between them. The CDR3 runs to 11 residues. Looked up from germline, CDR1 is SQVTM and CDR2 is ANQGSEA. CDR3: CSVENRVEAFF. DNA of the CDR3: TGCAGCGTTGAAAACAGGGTCGAAGCTTTCTTT.

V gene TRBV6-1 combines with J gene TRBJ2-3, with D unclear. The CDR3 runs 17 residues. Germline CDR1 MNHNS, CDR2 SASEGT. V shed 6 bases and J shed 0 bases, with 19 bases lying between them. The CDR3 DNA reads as TGTGCCAGCAGCCTGAACATAGTGGGCTCAAGCACAGATACGCAGTATTTT. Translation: CASSLNIVGSSTDTQYF.

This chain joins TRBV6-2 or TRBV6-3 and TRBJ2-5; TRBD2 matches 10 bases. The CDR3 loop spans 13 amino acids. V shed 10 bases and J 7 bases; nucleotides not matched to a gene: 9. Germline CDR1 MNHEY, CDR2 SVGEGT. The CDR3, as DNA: TGTGCCACCCTCCAGCGGGAGGGCGGGACCCAGTACTTC. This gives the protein CATLQREGGTQYF.

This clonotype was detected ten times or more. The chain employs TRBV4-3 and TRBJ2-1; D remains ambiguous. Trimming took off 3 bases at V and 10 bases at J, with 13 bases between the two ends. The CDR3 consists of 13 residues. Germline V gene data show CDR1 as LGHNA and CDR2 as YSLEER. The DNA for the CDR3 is TGCGCCAGCAGCCATGATGATCTGGGGGAGCAGTTCTTC. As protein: CASSHDDLGEQFF.

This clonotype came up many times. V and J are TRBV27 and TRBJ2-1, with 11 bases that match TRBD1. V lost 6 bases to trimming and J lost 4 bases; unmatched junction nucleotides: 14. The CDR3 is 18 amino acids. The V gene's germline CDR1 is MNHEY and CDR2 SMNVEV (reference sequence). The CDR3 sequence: CASSLGWDRGYWYNEQFF. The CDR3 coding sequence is TGTGCCAGCAGCTTAGGCTGGGACAGGGGGTACTGGTACAATGAGCAGTTCTTC.

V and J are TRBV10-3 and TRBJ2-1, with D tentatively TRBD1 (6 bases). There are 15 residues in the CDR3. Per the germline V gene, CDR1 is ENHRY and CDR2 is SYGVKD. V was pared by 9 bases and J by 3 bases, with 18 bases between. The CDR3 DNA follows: TGTGCCATTTTGAGGCCGACAGGCGACTACAATGAGCAGTTCTTC. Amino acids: CAILRPTGDYNEQFF.

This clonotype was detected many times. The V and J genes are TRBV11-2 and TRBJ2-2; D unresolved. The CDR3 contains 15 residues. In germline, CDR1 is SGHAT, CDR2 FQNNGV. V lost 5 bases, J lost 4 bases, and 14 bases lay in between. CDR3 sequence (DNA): TGTGCCAGCAGCCCTCGGGTTACTCCCACCGGGGAGCTGTTTTTT. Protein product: CASSPRVTPTGELFF.

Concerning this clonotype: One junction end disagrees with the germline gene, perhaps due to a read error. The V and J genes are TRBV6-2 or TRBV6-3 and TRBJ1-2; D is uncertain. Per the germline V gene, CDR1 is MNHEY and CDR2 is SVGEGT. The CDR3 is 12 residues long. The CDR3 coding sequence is TGTGCCCGCAGTTACTCTGGCTATGGCTACACCTTC. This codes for CARSYSGYGYTF.

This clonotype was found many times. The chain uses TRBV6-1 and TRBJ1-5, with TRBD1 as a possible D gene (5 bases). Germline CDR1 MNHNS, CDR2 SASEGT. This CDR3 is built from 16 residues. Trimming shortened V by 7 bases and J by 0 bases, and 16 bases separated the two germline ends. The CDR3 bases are TGTGCCAGCATTCGAATTGGGGGATCTAGCAATCAGCCCCAGCATTTT. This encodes CASIRIGGSSNQPQHF.

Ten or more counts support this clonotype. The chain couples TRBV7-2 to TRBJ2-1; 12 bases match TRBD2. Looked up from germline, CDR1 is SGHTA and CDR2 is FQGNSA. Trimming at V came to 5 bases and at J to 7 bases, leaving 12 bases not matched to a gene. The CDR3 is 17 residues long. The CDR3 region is CASSQFTTSGRMNEQFF. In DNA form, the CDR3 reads TGTGCCAGCAGCCAATTCACGACTAGCGGGAGAATGAATGAGCAGTTCTTC.

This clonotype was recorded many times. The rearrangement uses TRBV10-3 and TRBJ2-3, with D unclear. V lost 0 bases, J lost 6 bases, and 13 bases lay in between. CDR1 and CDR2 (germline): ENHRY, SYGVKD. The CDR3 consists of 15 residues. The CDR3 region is CAISESKGPYDTQYF. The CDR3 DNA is TGTGCCATCAGTGAGTCCAAGGGCCCATATGATACGCAGTATTTT.

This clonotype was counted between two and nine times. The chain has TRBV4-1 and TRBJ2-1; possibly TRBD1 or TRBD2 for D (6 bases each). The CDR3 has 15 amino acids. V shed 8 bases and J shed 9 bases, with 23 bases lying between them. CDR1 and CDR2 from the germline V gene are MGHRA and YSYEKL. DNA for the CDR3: TGCGCCAGCGGTCCGGCGGGACATAGGAGGGGTGAGCAGTTCTTC. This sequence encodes CASGPAGHRRGEQFF.

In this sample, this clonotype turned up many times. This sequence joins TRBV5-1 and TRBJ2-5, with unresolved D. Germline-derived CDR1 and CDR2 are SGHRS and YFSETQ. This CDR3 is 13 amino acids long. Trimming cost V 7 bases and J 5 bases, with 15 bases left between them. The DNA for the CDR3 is TGCGCCAGCGGATCAAGCGTCCGGGAGACCCAGTACTTC. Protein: CASGSSVRETQYF.

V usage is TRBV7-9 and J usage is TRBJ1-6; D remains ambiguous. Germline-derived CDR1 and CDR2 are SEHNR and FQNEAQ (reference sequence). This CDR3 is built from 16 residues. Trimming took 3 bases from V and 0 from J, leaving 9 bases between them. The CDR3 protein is CASSFPSSSYNSPLHF. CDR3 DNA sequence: TGTGCCAGCAGCTTCCCATCGAGCTCCTATAATTCACCCCTCCACTTT. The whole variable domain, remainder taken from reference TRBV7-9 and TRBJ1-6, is DTGVSQNPRHKITKRGQNVTFRCDPISEHNRLYWYRQTLGQGPEFLTYFQNEAQLEKSRLLSDRFSAERPKGSFSTLEIQRTEQGDSAMYLCASSFPSSSYNSPLHFGNGTRLTVT.